This T cell receptor (beta chain) was profiled in a study of cytomegalovirus exposure and HLA in healthy donors. CDR1 is GTSNPN, CDR2 SVGIG, per germline (reference sequence). This CDR3 comprises 11 residues. V gave up 2 bases and J gave up 0 bases, with 2 bases separating them. The protocol was immunoSEQ multiplex PCR, while the TCRdb copy is restricted to in-frame clones and leaves out a portion. Found here are some 83,000 clones, approximately 93% of them singletons; the top ten hold approximately 3.3%. The rearrangement links TRBV30 to TRBJ2-7; D remains ambiguous. This TCR was recovered from a woman between 18 and 30 years old in good health and CMV-seropositive. Sequenced material: PBMCs. The DNA for the CDR3 is TGTGCCTGGAGTCTCTCCTACGAGCAGTACTTC. Its translation: CAWSLSYEQYF.